These 20 T cell receptor beta chains share one sample of origin, sequenced in a study of T cell clonality in common variable immunodeficiency. The data were produced by immunoSEQ multiplex PCR, yet TCRdb's version contains in-frame clones alone and is incomplete. The sample holds about 41,000 clones, and no clone turns up only once. The sequenced sample was peripheral blood mononuclear cells. These receptors came from a person aged 18 to 75 in good health.

Ten or more counts support this clone. The read comes to an end 3 residues before the CDR3 does, leaving the germline J gene to fill in the end. The genes are TRBV5-1 and TRBJ2-3, with 11 nucleotides matching TRBD1. Germline-derived CDR1 and CDR2 are SGHRS and YFSETQ. The CDR3 extends over 14 amino acids. The V segment lost 3 bases and the J segment 5 bases; nucleotides outside the gene matches: 2. The sequenced CDR3 bases are TGCGCCAGCAGCTCGGGACAGGGGGGAGATACG. Its protein is CASSSGQGGDT. The whole CDR3 protein reads CASSSGQGGDTQYF.

This clone has just a few counts. The sequence runs out 3 residues before the end of the CDR3; the remainder is reconstructed from the germline J gene. V usage is TRBV7-3 and J usage is TRBJ1-2, with D hard to call. CDR3 size: 13 residues. Germline lookup yields CDR1 SGHTA and CDR2 FQGTGA. Partial CDR3 DNA: TGTGCCAGCAGCCCACAGATAACAGATACC. This gives the protein CASSPQITDT. The CDR3 as a whole reads CASSPQITDTYTF.

This clone was seen repeatedly, ten times or more. The read terminates 3 residues ahead of where the CDR3 ends, so the germline J gene completes it. V is TRBV20-1 and J is TRBJ2-3, with D maybe TRBD1 (7 bases). Germline V lookup: CDR1 DFQATT, CDR2 SNEGSKA (reference sequence). V gave up 2 bases and J gave up 5 bases, with 29 bases separating them. This CDR3 contains 19 residues. Partial CDR3 DNA: TGCAGTGCTAGATTTGGGTTCGGGAACAGGGGAGGTGGGGGAGATACG. Encoded protein: CSARFGFGNRGGGGDT. The CDR3 reads in full as CSARFGFGNRGGGGDTQYF.

This clone has ten or more counts. The read comes to an end 3 residues before the CDR3 does, leaving the germline J gene to fill in the end. The rearrangement joins TRBV14 to TRBJ1-1; D not resolved. Germline loops: CDR1 SGHDN, CDR2 FVKESK. The CDR3 has 13 residues. The part of the CDR3 DNA that was read is TGTGCCAGCAGCCAAGTCCCGACGACAGAA. As protein: CASSQVPTTE. From start to end, the CDR3 is CASSQVPTTEAFF. Full variable domain (missing parts from reference TRBV14 and TRBJ1-1): EAGVTQFPSHSVIEKGQTVTLRCDPISGHDNLYWYRRVMGKEIKFLLHFVKESKQDESGMPNNRFLAERTGGTYSTLKVQPAELEDSGVYFCASSQVPTTEAFFGQGTRLTVV.

This clone was seen at least ten times. The CDR3 end lies 3 residues beyond the end of the read and is filled in from the germline J gene. This sequence joins TRBV30 and TRBJ2-7; D perhaps matches TRBD2 (5 bases). The CDR3 is 15 amino acids. Per the germline V gene, CDR1 is GTSNPN and CDR2 is SVGIG (reference sequence). V was pared by 4 bases and J by 3 bases, with 19 bases between. The CDR3 loop is CAWKPLGAEYYEQYF. The sequenced CDR3 bases are TGTGCCTGGAAACCCCTGGGAGCGGAATACTACGAG. Filled out from reference TRBV30 and TRBJ2-7, the complete variable domain reads SQTIHQWPATLVQPVGSPLSLECTVEGTSNPNLYWYRQAAGRGLQLLFYSVGIGQISSEVPQNLSASRPQDRQFILSSKKLLLSDSGFYLCAWKPLGAEYYEQYFGPGTRLTVT.

This clone was seen many times. The sequenced part of the CDR3 DNA is TGCAGTGCTAGCCAGGATAGCAATCAGCCC. The encoded protein is CSASQDSNQP. The full CDR3 protein is CSASQDSNQPQHF. This chain joins TRBV20-1 and TRBJ1-5; D is uncertain. The CDR3 extends 3 residues past the end of the read, so its final part is completed from the germline J gene. V was pared by 3 bases and J by 0 bases, with 6 bases between. CDR1 and CDR2 (germline): DFQATT, SNEGSKA (reference sequence). This CDR3 has 13 amino acids.

The table lists this clone with many counts. The CDR3 end falls 3 residues outside the read, so it is completed with the germline J gene. The V call is TRBV5-4, the J call TRBJ2-1, with TRBD2 matching over 8 bases. This CDR3 is 15 amino acids long. Germline loops: CDR1 SGHNT, CDR2 YYREEE (reference sequence). Germline trimming cut 2 bases from V and 8 bases from J; bases unmatched to any gene: 9. This chain's CDR3 is CASSLSRAGGDEQFF. Incomplete CDR3 DNA: TGTGCCAGCAGCTTATCCAGGGCGGGGGGCGATGAG.

This clone came up many times. The missing CDR3 end, 3 residues past where the read stops, is filled in from the germline J gene. The chain couples TRBV6-2 or TRBV6-3 to TRBJ2-1, with 9 bases lining up with TRBD2. The length of the CDR3 is 17 residues. Germline V gives CDR1 MNHEY, CDR2 SVGEGT. V shed 0 bases and J 1 base; nucleotides not matched to a gene: 4. The CDR3 sequence is CASSYSYSGRSYNEQFF. The sequenced CDR3 bases are TGTGCCAGCAGTTACTCGTATAGCGGGAGATCCTACAATGAG.

This clone occurred many times. The missing CDR3 end, 3 residues past where the read stops, is filled in from the germline J gene. The chain recombines TRBV5-4 with TRBJ2-1, with 12 bases identical to TRBD2. V lost 0 bases, J lost 9 bases, and 7 bases stayed unmatched. The germline CDR1 and CDR2 sequences are SGHNT and YYREEE (reference sequence). The CDR3 is 16 amino acids. The covered CDR3 bases are TGTGCCAGCAGCTTGGCAGGACTAGCGGGGTTTGGTGAG. Translated: CASSLAGLAGFGE. The CDR3 in full is CASSLAGLAGFGEQFF.

Many counts were recorded for this clone. Sequencing ends 3 residues short of the CDR3 end; the germline J gene provides the rest. The J gene is TRBJ2-3, the V gene TRBV18, with a weak D call TRBD1 (5 bases). The CDR3 is made up of 14 amino acids. With 8 bases removed from V and 6 bases from J, the gap between germline ends came to 18 bases. From germline, CDR1 is KGHSH and CDR2 LQKENI. The CDR3 DNA, read in part, is TGTGCCAGCGTCACCTCTGCAGGGTCCGATACG. It translates to CASVTSAGSDT. The whole CDR3 reads CASVTSAGSDTQYF.

This clone was seen a few times. The DNA ends 3 residues before the CDR3 does, and the rest of the CDR3 is filled in from the germline J gene. V gene TRBV5-4 combines with J gene TRBJ2-7; a weak D match, TRBD2 (5 bases). Germline V gene sequence: CDR1 SGHNT, CDR2 YYREEE (reference sequence). V was shortened by 4 bases and J by 6 bases, with 20 bases between the two germline ends. The CDR3 consists of 15 residues. CDR3 bases read: TGTGCCAGCAGCCCCCGCGTGGGGTCGGGGTTCGAG. As protein: CASSPRVGSGFE. The whole CDR3 protein reads CASSPRVGSGFEQYF.

There are many counts of this clone. Read sequence stops 3 residues before the CDR3 end, and the germline J gene provides the missing end. The V gene is TRBV18, the J gene TRBJ2-7, with D unresolved. Per germline, CDR1 KGHSH and CDR2 LQKENI. The length of the CDR3 is 13 residues. V was clipped by 2 bases and J by 6 bases, with 11 bases between them. The CDR3 loop is CASSPGFSGEQYF. CDR3 bases read: TGTGCCAGCTCACCAGGGTTCTCGGGCGAG. Complete variable domain (other parts from reference TRBV18 and TRBJ2-7): NAGVMQNPRHLVRRRGQEARLRCSPMKGHSHVYWYRQLPEEGLKFMVYLQKENIIDESGMPKERFSAEFPKEGPSILRIQQVVRGDSAAYFCASSPGFSGEQYFGPGTRLTVT.

This clone counts as medium-sized. The read halts 3 residues ahead of the CDR3 end, with the missing end drawn from the germline J gene. The chain recombines TRBV5-6 with TRBJ2-3; 8 nucleotides align to TRBD2. The germline CDR1 and CDR2 sequences are SGHDT and YYEEEE. The CDR3 runs to 12 residues. V shed 6 bases and J 7 bases; nucleotides not matched to a gene: 4. The CDR3: CASTRGGYTQYF. Incomplete CDR3 DNA: TGTGCCAGCACCCGGGGGGGTTATACG.

This clone showed up many times. The read terminates 3 residues before the CDR3 end, so the remaining end is supplied by the germline J gene. The V gene is TRBV10-3, the J gene TRBJ2-3; 11 bases match TRBD2. With 5 bases clipped from V and 8 bases from J, the junction kept 9 bases outside the gene matches. The germline CDR1 and CDR2 sequences are ENHRY and SYGVKD. There are 15 residues in the CDR3. The CDR3 bases that were read are TGTGCCATCAGTCCCGTAGCGGGAGGGCCACGTACG. Residues: CAISPVAGGPRT. The entire CDR3 protein is CAISPVAGGPRTQYF.

This clone has a count of ten or more. The read comes to an end 3 residues before the CDR3 does, leaving the germline J gene to fill in the end. V gene TRBV7-2 combines with J gene TRBJ1-1, with 10 bases aligning to TRBD1. Trimming removed 4 bases from V and 4 bases from J; junction bases left unmatched: 3. This CDR3 has 14 amino acids. From germline, CDR1 is SGHTA and CDR2 FQGNSA. CDR3 DNA (partial): TGTGCCAGCAGCTCGGGACAGGGGTTCACTGAA. Translated: CASSSGQGFTE. The complete CDR3 sequence is CASSSGQGFTEAFF.

The sequenced CDR3 bases are TGTGCCAGCAGCTCCCGACAGGGGGAGAATGGC. Residues: CASSSRQGENG. The whole CDR3 reads CASSSRQGENGYTF. The chain is built from TRBV7-2 and TRBJ1-2, with TRBD1 matching 9 bases. The read gets to within 3 residues of the CDR3 end, and the germline J gene fills in the rest. The CDR3 has 14 amino acids. Germline CDR1 and CDR2: SGHTA and FQGNSA. The J segment lost 6 bases and the V segment lost 4 bases, leaving 6 bases of the junction unmatched. Combining the CDR3 with reference TRBV7-2 and TRBJ1-2 gives the whole variable domain GAGVSQSPSNKVTEKGKDVELRCDPISGHTALYWYRQSLGQGLEFLIYFQGNSAPDKSGLPSDRFSAERTGGSVSTLTIQRTQQEDSAVYLCASSSRQGENGYTFGSGTRLTVV.

The sample holds many counts of this clone. With the read ending 3 residues before the CDR3 end, the germline J gene is used to fill in that end. The rearrangement joins TRBV19 to TRBJ2-5; no clear D. CDR3 length: 13 residues. CDR1 LNHDA and CDR2 SQIVND come from the germline V gene (reference sequence). The germline V and J ends were trimmed by 6 bases and 5 bases, with 13 bases remaining between them. CDR3 region: CASSFTAQETQYF. The sequenced CDR3 bases are TGTGCCAGTAGCTTTACAGCTCAGGAGACC.

The table lists this clone with many counts. From the germline J gene comes the end of the CDR3, since the read stops 3 residues before it. The rearrangement joins TRBV28 to TRBJ1-2; D is unresolved. V shed 6 bases and J shed 6 bases, with 8 bases lying between them. This CDR3 is built from 11 residues. In germline, CDR1 is MDHEN, CDR2 SYDVKM. The covered CDR3 bases are TGTGCCAGCAGCCTACTGGATGGC. Residues: CASSLLDG. The complete CDR3 protein is CASSLLDGYTF.

This clone was seen at least ten times. Read sequence stops 3 residues before the CDR3 end, and the germline J gene provides the missing end. The chain carries TRBV19 and TRBJ1-5; the D gene is possibly TRBD1 (6 bases). Germline CDR1 and CDR2: LNHDA and SQIVND (reference sequence). The CDR3 contains 15 residues. Trimming cost V 3 bases and J 6 bases, with 15 bases left between them. The DNA read from the CDR3 is TGTGCCAGTAGTATTCCCCGACAGGCCCCTCAGCCC. This codes for CASSIPRQAPQP. The full CDR3 protein is CASSIPRQAPQPQHF. The full variable domain, completed using reference TRBV19 and TRBJ1-5, is DGGITQSPKYLFRKEGQNVTLSCEQNLNHDAMYWYRQDPGQGLRLIYYSQIVNDFQKGDIAEGYSVSREKKESFPLTVTSAQKNPTAFYLCASSIPRQAPQPQHFGDGTRLSIL.

This clone has a count of ten or more. Read sequence stops 3 residues before the CDR3 end, and the germline J gene provides the missing end. At the DNA level, this CDR3 is encoded by other sequences in the same sample as well. The chain employs TRBV7-2 and TRBJ2-5, with 7 bases aligning to TRBD1. The V segment lost 5 bases and the J segment 2 bases; nucleotides outside the gene matches: 5. The CDR3 consists of 14 residues. The germline gives CDR1 SGHTA, CDR2 FQGNSA. Incomplete CDR3 DNA: TGTGCCAGCAGCCCGGGACAGAGACAAGAGACC. This sequence encodes CASSPGQRQET. The CDR3, in full, reads CASSPGQRQETQYF.